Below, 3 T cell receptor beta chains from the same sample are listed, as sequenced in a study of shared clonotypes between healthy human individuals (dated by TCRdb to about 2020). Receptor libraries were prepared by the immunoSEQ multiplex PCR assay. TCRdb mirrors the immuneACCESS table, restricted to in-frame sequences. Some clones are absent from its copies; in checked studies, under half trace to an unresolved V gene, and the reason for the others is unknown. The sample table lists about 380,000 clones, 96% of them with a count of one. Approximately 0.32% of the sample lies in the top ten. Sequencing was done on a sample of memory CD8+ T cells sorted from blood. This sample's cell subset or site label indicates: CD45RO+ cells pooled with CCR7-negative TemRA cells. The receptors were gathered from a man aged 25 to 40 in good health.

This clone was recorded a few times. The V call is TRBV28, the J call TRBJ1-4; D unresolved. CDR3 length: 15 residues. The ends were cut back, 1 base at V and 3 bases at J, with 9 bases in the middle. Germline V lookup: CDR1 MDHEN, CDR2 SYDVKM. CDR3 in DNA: TGTGCCAGCAGTTTATCGGGGTGGCCTAATGAAAAACTGTTTTTT. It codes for CASSLSGWPNEKLFF.

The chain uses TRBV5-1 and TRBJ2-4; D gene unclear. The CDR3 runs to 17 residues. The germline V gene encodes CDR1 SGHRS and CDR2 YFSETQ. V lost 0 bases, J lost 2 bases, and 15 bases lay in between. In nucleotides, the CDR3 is TGCGCCAGCAGCTTGGCGGGTCCGTGGGGTACCAAAAACATTCAGTACTTC. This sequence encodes CASSLAGPWGTKNIQYF.

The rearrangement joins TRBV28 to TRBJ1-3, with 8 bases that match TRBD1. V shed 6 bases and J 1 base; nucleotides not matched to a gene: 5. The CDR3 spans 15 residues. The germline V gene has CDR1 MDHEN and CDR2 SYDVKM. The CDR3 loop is CASRIGTGSGNTIYF. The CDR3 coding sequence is TGTGCCAGCAGGATAGGGACAGGATCTGGAAACACCATATATTTT.